This entry describes one T cell receptor beta chain. Antigen specificity is unknown. Sequencing was performed with immunoSEQ multiplex PCR; in TCRdb, only in-frame clones are kept and a portion is missing. The table records over 20,000 clones, roughly 98% of them present only once. Conventional CD4 T cells were sorted as CD4+CD127+ cells. These data originate in a study of B cell selection in AIRE deficiency. Findings and caveats of the study: Shorter CDR3s marked shared Treg sequences, biased toward few non-templated insertions. TCRbeta-only data showed under 45% of shared healthy Treg sequences in healthy Tconv.

Material: conventional CD4+ T cells sorted from PBMCs. The TCR was taken from a human donor with AIRE deficiency.

The CDR3 bases are TGTGCCAGCGGGGCCTCGAACTCCTACGAGCAGTACTTC. Translated: CASGASNSYEQYF. This rearrangement joins TRBV7-9 to TRBJ2-7; possible D gene TRBD1, 5 bases. This CDR3 has 13 residues. V lost 8 bases, J lost 0 bases, and 11 bases lay in between. Per germline, CDR1 SEHNR and CDR2 FQNEAQ (reference sequence).